This entry lists 13 T cell receptor beta chains sequenced from one sample in a study of blood T cell repertoires in COVID-19. Assay: immunoSEQ multiplex PCR; the TCRdb copy retains only in-frame clones and omits some. The sample holds more than 65,000 clones, around nine tenths seen once. Specimen: peripheral blood. The receptors were gathered from a human donor in a cohort sampled during active COVID-19.

This clone was seen only once. The CDR3 DNA sequence: TGTGCCAGCAGCCCTAGGGGCGGGACTTCCTTCACAGATACGCAGTATTTT. This encodes CASSPRGGTSFTDTQYF. The V call is TRBV11-2, the J call TRBJ2-3; maybe TRBD2 (6 bases). Germline assignment: CDR1 SGHAT and CDR2 FQNNGV. V lost 5 bases and J 2 bases, leaving 20 bases between the germline ends. CDR3 length equals 17 residues.

This sequence joins TRBV10-3 and TRBJ1-2; a weak D match, TRBD1 (6 bases). CDR3 length: 16 amino acids. The ends were cut back, 0 bases at V and 7 bases at J, with 18 bases in the middle. In germline, CDR1 is ENHRY, CDR2 SYGVKD. This chain's CDR3 is CAISESSGGQRGGYTF. The CDR3 DNA follows: TGTGCCATCAGTGAGTCGAGCGGGGGGCAACGTGGTGGCTACACCTTC.

This chain uses TRBV19 with TRBJ2-6, with D unclear. Germline CDR1 LNHDA, CDR2 SQIVND (reference sequence). Between the trimmed V and J ends, which lost 7 bases and 0 bases, there was a span of 4 bases. The CDR3 spans 13 residues. The CDR3 here is CASTISGANVLTF. The CDR3 DNA reads as TGTGCCAGTACCATCTCTGGGGCCAACGTCCTGACTTTC.

The chain joins TRBV5-4 to TRBJ2-7; 8 bases line up with TRBD1. CDR3 length equals 13 residues. The V gene's germline CDR1 is SGHNT and CDR2 YYREEE (reference sequence). Germline trimming cut 4 bases from V and 3 bases from J; bases unmatched to any gene: 3. The DNA for the CDR3 is TGTGCCAGCAGCGACGGACAGGGCTACGAGCAGTACTTC. The encoded protein is CASSDGQGYEQYF. The full variable domain, its missing parts supplied by reference TRBV5-4 and TRBJ2-7, is ETGVTQSPTHLIKTRGQQVTLRCSSQSGHNTVSWYQQALGQGPQFIFQYYREEENGRGNFPPRFSGLQFPNYSSELNVNALELDDSALYLCASSDGQGYEQYFGPGTRLTVT.

The chain employs TRBV2 and TRBJ1-1, with 8 nucleotides matching TRBD1. The V segment lost 8 bases and the J segment 1 base; nucleotides outside the gene matches: 3. Germline lookup yields CDR1 SNHLY and CDR2 FYNNEI. The CDR3 runs to 13 residues. The CDR3 DNA is TGTGCCAGCCGCGACAGGGGGAACACTGAAGCTTTCTTT. It yields the protein CASRDRGNTEAFF.

The chain combines TRBV6-2 or TRBV6-3 with TRBJ1-2, with 8 bases matching TRBD1. CDR1 is MNHEY and CDR2 is SVGEGT in the germline V gene. This CDR3 region has 14 residues. J gave up 8 bases and V 2 bases, and 7 bases lay outside the gene matches. The CDR3 loop reads CASSYADRDRGYTF. Written as DNA, the CDR3 is TGTGCCAGCAGTTACGCGGACAGGGATCGGGGCTACACCTTC.

The chain recombines TRBV28 with TRBJ1-5, with D possibly being TRBD1 (6 bases). Trimming took 7 bases from V and 0 from J, leaving 22 bases between them. The CDR3 consists of 18 residues. Per the germline V gene, CDR1 is MDHEN and CDR2 is SYDVKM. CDR3 DNA sequence: TGTGCCAGCAACCCATTCGACAGGCGGCCACCTAGCAATCAGCCCCAGCATTTT. Its protein product is CASNPFDRRPPSNQPQHF.

The rearrangement links TRBV5-6 to TRBJ2-7; a possible D gene is TRBD1 (7 bases). Germline loops: CDR1 SGHDT, CDR2 YYEEEE. Trimming stripped 4 bases from V and 0 bases from J, with 14 bases between. The CDR3 consists of 15 residues. In DNA form, the CDR3 reads TGTGCCAGCAGCCGGGGGACAGAGAGCTCCTACGAGCAGTACTTC. The encoded protein is CASSRGTESSYEQYF.

This chain uses TRBV7-9 with TRBJ1-1, with TRBD1 as a possible D gene (5 bases). Germline lookup yields CDR1 SEHNR and CDR2 FQNEAQ (reference sequence). This CDR3 region has 14 residues. V shed 5 bases and J shed 1 base, with 11 bases lying between them. CDR3 sequence: CASSLGGSNTEAFF. The DNA for the CDR3 is TGTGCCAGCAGCCTCGGGGGATCGAACACTGAAGCTTTCTTT.

The rearrangement uses TRBV28 and TRBJ1-1; 7 bases line up with TRBD1. This CDR3 is built from 16 residues. With 6 bases clipped from V and 5 bases from J, the junction kept 15 bases outside the gene matches. Looked up from germline, CDR1 is MDHEN and CDR2 is SYDVKM. CDR3 in DNA: TGTGCCAGCAGATTCACATCGTCAGTCAGGGGGACTGAAGCTTTCTTT. It translates to CASRFTSSVRGTEAFF. The complete variable domain, with remaining parts taken from reference TRBV28 and TRBJ1-1, reads DVKVTQSSRYLVKRTGEKVFLECVQDMDHENMFWYRQDPGLGLRLIYFSYDVKMKEKGDIPEGYSVSREKKERFSLILESASTNQTSMYLCASRFTSSVRGTEAFFGQGTRLTVV.

The rearrangement links TRBV6-5 to TRBJ2-7; 9 nucleotides line up with TRBD1. The CDR3 is 15 amino acids. With 2 bases clipped from V and 2 bases from J, the junction kept 4 bases outside the gene matches. CDR1 is MNHEY, CDR2 SVGAGI, per germline. The CDR3 sequence is CASSYARQGAYEQYF. CDR3 bases: TGTGCCAGCAGTTACGCCCGACAGGGGGCCTACGAGCAGTACTTC.

This sequence joins TRBV14 and TRBJ1-2; TRBD1 might be the D (6 bases). Trimming removed 2 bases at V and 4 bases at J, with 11 bases between. CDR1 and CDR2 from the germline V gene are SGHDN and FVKESK. The length of the CDR3 is 14 residues. The CDR3 region has the DNA TGTGCCAGCAGCCAACGGACAGCCCTCTATGGCTACACCTTC. Its translation: CASSQRTALYGYTF.

V gene TRBV6-2 or TRBV6-3 combines with J gene TRBJ1-1, with 7 bases identical to TRBD1. This CDR3 spans 18 amino acids. The germline gives CDR1 MNHEY, CDR2 SVGEGT. V dropped 0 bases and J dropped 1; count of bases not matched to a gene: 11. This CDR3 reads CASSYSLDRAKKNTEAFF. The DNA for the CDR3 is TGTGCCAGCAGTTACTCCCTTGACAGGGCGAAGAAGAACACTGAAGCTTTCTTT.